This T cell receptor beta chain was recorded in a study of response to subunit inactivated influenza vaccine. Study-level results: Authors suggested few new T cells are recruited by each seasonal influenza vaccination.

On this clonotype itself: Its antigen is as yet unknown.

V lost 3 bases to trimming and J lost 3 bases; unmatched junction nucleotides: 6. The V gene's germline CDR1 is SEHNR and CDR2 FQNEAQ (reference sequence). This CDR3 comprises 15 residues. TCRdb analysed the RT-PCR reads with MiXCR anew, one entry per CDR3 protein. The sample lists hundreds of thousands of distinct CDR3 sequences, 6.5% to 8% occurring once. The source is a man aged 45 to 70 who received an inactivated influenza vaccine. The rearrangement joins TRBV7-9 to TRBJ2-7; 9 bases map to TRBD2. The sample was PBMCs from blood, taken approximately 25 months after vaccination. The CDR3 DNA is TGTGCCAGCAGCTTTTCAGCGGGGGGTAACTACGAGCAGTACTTC. Protein sequence: CASSFSAGGNYEQYF.